This T cell receptor (beta chain) was sequenced for a study of T cell responses to AZD1222 COVID-19 vaccine. Overall study results and limits: A mostly white British donor set with more females was recruited, and clonal diversity was possibly underestimated. Spike was spanned by vaccine-associated CD4 TCRs, which were dominant at 160-218 and 743-854.

To note about this clone: The antigen is undetermined.

In germline, CDR1 is SGHRS, CDR2 YFSETQ. The J segment lost 3 bases and the V segment lost 1 base, leaving 2 bases of the junction unmatched. CDR3 size: 14 residues. Here immunoSEQ multiplex PCR was the method, and the copy in TCRdb shows in-frame clones only, minus some. The sample gives 200,000 to 300,000 clones, 90% to 95% of which show up once; approximately 0.52% is in the top ten. This clonotype was obtained from an adult in good health. This specimen was peripheral blood, taken on day 0 of AZD1222 vaccination. The chain is built from TRBV5-1 and TRBJ1-1; 8 nucleotides match TRBD1. CDR3 region: CASSLTGGDTEAFF. CDR3 bases: TGCGCCAGCAGCTTGACAGGGGGGGACACTGAAGCTTTCTTT.